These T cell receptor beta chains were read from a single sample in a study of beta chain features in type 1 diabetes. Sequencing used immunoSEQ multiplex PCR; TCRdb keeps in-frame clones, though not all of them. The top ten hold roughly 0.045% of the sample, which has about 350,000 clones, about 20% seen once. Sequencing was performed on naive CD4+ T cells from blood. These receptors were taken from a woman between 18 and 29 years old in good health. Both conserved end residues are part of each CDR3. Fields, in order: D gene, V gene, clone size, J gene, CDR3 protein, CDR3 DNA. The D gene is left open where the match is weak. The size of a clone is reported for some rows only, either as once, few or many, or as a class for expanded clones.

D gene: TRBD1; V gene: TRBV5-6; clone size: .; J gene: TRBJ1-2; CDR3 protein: CASTQGQGYGYTF; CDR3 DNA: TGTGCCAGCACTCAGGGACAGGGTTATGGCTACACCTTC
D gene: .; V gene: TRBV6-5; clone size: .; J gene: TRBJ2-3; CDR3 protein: CASSYEGRLTDTQYF; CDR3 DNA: TGTGCCAGCAGTTACGAGGGTAGGCTCACAGATACGCAGTATTTT
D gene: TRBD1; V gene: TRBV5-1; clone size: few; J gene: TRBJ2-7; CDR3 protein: CASSPGQGSYEQYF; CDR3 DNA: TGCGCCAGCAGCCCAGGACAGGGATCCTACGAGCAGTACTTC
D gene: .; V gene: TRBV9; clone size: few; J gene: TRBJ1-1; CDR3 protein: CASSSRTEAFF; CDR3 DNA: TGTGCCAGCAGCTCGCGAACTGAAGCTTTCTTT
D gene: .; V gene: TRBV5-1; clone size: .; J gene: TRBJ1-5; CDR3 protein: CASSLGTGGQPQHF; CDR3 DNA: TGCGCCAGCAGCTTGGGCACCGGGGGTCAGCCCCAGCATTTT
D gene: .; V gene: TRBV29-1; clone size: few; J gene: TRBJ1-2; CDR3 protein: CSVASRGQSGYTF; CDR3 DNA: TGCAGCGTTGCGAGCAGGGGCCAGTCTGGCTACACCTTC
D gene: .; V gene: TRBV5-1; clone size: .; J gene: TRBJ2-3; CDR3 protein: CASSYTTGSTDTQYF; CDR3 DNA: TGCGCCAGCAGCTATACGACTGGGAGCACAGATACGCAGTATTTT
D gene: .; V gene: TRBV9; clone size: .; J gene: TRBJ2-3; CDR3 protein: CASSPRRGIRTDTQYF; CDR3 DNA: TGTGCCAGCAGCCCCCGTCGCGGGATACGCACAGATACGCAGTATTTT
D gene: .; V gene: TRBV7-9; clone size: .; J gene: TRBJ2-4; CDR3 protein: CASSLGEISIQYF; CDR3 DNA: TGTGCCAGCAGCTTAGGGGAGATTAGCATTCAGTACTTC
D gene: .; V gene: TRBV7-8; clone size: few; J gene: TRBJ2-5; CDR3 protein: CASSLGTDQETQYF; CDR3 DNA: TGTGCCAGCAGCTTAGGGACAGACCAAGAGACCCAGTACTTC
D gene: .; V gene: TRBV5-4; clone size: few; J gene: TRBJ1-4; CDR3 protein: CASSLGTSNEKLFF; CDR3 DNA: TGTGCCAGCAGCCTCGGGACTTCAAATGAAAAACTGTTTTTT
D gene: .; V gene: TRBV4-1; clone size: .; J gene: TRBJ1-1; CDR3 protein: CASSQVGARLRATEAFF; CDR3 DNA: TGCGCCAGCAGCCAAGTGGGGGCACGTCTTCGGGCCACTGAAGCTTTCTTT
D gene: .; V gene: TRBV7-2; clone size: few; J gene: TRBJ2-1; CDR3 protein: CASSSYGGKAYNEQFF; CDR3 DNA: TGTGCCAGCAGCTCCTACGGCGGGAAGGCGTACAATGAGCAGTTCTTC
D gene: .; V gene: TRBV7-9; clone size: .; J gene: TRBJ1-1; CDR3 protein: CASSLGYMNTEAFF; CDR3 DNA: TGTGCCAGCAGCTTAGGTTATATGAACACTGAAGCTTTCTTT
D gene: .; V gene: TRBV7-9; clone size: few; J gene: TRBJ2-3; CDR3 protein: CASTYFSTDTQYF; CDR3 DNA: TGTGCCAGCACCTATTTTAGCACAGATACGCAGTATTTT
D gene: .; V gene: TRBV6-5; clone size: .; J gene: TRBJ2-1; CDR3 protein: CASSTQGGVTEQFF; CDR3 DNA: TGTGCCAGCAGTACACAGGGTGGGGTGACTGAGCAGTTCTTC
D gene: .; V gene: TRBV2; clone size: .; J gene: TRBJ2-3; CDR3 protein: CASSDAGDTQYF; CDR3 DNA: TGTGCCAGCAGTGACGCGGGAGATACGCAGTATTTT
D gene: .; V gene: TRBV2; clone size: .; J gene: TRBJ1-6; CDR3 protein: CASSWEGGSYNSPLHF; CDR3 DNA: TGTGCCAGCAGTTGGGAAGGGGGATCCTATAATTCACCCCTCCACTTT
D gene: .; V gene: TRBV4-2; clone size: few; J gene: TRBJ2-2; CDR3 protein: CASSRPGELFF; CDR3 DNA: TGTGCCAGCAGCCGGCCCGGGGAGCTGTTTTTT
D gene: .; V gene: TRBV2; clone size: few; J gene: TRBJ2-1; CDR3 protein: CASEGLGGQQFF; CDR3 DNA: TGTGCCAGCGAAGGCTTGGGCGGGCAGCAGTTCTTC
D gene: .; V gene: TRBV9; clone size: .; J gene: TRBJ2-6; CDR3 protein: CASSVAGTPISGANVLTF; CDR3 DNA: TGTGCCAGCAGCGTAGCAGGGACACCTATCTCTGGGGCCAACGTCCTGACTTTC
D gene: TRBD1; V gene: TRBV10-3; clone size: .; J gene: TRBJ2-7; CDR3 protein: CAISLGQGLYEQYF; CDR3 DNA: TGTGCCATCAGCCTGGGACAGGGACTCTACGAGCAGTACTTC
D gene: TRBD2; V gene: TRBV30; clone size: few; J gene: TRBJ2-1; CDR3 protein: CAWSDGTGGYNEQFF; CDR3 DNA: TGTGCCTGGAGTGACGGGACGGGAGGCTACAATGAGCAGTTCTTC
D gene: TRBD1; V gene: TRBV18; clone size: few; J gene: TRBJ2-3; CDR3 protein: CASSPPGTGSDTQYF; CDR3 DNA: TGTGCCAGCTCACCACCAGGGACAGGGTCAGATACGCAGTATTTT